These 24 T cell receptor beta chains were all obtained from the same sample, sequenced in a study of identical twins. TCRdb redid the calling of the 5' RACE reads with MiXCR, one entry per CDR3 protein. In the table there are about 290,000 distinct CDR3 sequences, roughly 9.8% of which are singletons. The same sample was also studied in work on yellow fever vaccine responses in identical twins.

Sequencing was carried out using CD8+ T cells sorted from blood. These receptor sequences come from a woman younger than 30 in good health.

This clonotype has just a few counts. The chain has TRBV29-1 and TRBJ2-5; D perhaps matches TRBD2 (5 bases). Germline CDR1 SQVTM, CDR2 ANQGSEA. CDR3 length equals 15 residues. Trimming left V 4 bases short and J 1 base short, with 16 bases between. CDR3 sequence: CSVGLEASPQETQYF. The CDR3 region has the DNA TGCAGCGTTGGTCTCGAGGCTAGCCCCCAAGAGACCCAGTACTTC.

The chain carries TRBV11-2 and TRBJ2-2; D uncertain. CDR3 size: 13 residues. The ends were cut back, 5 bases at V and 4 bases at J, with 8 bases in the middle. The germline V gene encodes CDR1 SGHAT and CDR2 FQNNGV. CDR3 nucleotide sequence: TGTGCCAGCAGCCACTGGGCCACCGGGGAGCTGTTTTTT. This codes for CASSHWATGELFF.

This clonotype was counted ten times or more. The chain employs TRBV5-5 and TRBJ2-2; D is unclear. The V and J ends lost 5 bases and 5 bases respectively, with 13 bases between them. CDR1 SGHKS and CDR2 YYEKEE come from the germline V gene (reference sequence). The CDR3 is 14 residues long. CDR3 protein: CASSEILVTGELFF. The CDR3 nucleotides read TGTGCCAGCAGTGAGATTCTGGTTACCGGGGAGCTGTTTTTT.

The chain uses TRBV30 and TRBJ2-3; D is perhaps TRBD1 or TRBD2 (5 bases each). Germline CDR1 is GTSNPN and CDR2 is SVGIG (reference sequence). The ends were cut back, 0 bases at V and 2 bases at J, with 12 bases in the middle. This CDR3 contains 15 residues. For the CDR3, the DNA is TGTGCCTGGAGTGTGGGGGTACTCCCCACAGATACGCAGTATTTT. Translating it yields CAWSVGVLPTDTQYF.

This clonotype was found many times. CDR3 amino acids: CASIVSGPSYNEQFF. The CDR3 region has the DNA TGCGCCAGCATAGTAAGCGGGCCATCCTACAATGAGCAGTTCTTC. V is TRBV10-2 and J is TRBJ2-1; perhaps TRBD2 as D (6 bases). Trimming removed 7 bases from V and 1 base from J, with 14 bases in between. CDR3 length: 15 amino acids. Per germline, CDR1 WSHSY and CDR2 SAAADI.

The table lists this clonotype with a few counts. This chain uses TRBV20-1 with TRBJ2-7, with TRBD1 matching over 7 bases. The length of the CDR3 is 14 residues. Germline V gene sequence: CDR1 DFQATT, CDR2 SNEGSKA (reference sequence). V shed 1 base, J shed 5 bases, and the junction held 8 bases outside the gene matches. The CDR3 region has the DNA TGCAGTGCTAGAGCAGAGGGGGCATACGACGAGCAGTACTTC. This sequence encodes CSARAEGAYDEQYF.

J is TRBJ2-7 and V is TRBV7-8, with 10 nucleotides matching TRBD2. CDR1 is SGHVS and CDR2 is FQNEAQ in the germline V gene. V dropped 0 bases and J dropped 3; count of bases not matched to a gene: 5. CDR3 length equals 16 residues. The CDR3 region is CASSLAPAGGIYEQYF. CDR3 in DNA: TGTGCCAGCAGCTTAGCCCCAGCGGGAGGGATCTACGAGCAGTACTTC.

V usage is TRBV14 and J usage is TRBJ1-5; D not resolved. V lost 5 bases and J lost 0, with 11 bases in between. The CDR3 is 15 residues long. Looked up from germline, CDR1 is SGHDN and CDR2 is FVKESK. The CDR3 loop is CASSRITLSNQPQHF. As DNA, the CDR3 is TGTGCCAGCAGCAGGATCACCCTTAGCAATCAGCCCCAGCATTTT. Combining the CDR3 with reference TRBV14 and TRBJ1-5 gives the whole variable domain EAGVTQFPSHSVIEKGQTVTLRCDPISGHDNLYWYRRVMGKEIKFLLHFVKESKQDESGMPNNRFLAERTGGTYSTLKVQPAELEDSGVYFCASSRITLSNQPQHFGDGTRLSIL.

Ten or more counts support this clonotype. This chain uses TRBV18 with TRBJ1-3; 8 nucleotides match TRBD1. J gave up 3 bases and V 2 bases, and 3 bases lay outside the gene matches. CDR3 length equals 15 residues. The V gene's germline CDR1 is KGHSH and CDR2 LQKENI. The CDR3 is CASSPGQGGGNTIYF. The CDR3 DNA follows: TGTGCCAGCTCACCAGGACAGGGTGGTGGAAACACCATATATTTT.

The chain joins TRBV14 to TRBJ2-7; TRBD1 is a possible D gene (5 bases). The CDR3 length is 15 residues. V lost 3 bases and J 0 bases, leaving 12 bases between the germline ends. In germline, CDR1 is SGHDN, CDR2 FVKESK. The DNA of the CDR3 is TGTGCCAGCAGCCACAAGGACATGATCTCCTACGAGCAGTACTTC. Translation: CASSHKDMISYEQYF.

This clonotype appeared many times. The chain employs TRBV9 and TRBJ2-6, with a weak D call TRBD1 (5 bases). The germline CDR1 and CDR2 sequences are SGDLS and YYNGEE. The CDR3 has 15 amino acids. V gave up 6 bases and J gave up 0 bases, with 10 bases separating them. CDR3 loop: CASNLGVSGANVLTF. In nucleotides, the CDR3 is TGTGCCAGCAACCTAGGGGTCTCTGGGGCCAACGTCCTGACTTTC.

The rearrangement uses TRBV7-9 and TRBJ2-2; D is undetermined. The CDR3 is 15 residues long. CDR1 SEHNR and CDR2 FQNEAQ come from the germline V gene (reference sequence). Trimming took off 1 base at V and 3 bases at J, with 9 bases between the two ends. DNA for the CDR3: TGTGCCAGCAGCTTAGTCGGAGTCTACACCGGGGAGCTGTTTTTT. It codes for CASSLVGVYTGELFF.

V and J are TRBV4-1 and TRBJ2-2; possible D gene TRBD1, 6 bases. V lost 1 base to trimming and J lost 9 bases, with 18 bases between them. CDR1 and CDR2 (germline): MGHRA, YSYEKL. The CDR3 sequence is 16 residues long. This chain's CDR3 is CASSQAPPQGIRELFF. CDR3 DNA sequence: TGCGCCAGCAGCCAAGCCCCTCCACAGGGAATCAGGGAGCTGTTTTTT.

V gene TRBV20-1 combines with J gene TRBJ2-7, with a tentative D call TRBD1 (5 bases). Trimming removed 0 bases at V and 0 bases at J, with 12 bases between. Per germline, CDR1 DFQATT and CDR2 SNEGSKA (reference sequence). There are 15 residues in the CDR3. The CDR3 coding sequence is TGCAGTGCTAGAGATCTTGGGGCTGACTCCTACGAGCAGTACTTC. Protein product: CSARDLGADSYEQYF.

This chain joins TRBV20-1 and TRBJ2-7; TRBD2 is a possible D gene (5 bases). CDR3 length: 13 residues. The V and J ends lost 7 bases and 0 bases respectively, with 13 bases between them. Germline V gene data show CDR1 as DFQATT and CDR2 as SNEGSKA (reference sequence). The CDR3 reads CSGLRGDSYEQYF. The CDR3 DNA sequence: TGCAGTGGCTTACGGGGAGACTCCTACGAGCAGTACTTC.

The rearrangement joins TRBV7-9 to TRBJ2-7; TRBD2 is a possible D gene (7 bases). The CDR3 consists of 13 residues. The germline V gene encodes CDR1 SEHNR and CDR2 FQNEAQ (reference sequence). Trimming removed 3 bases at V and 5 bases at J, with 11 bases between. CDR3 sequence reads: CASSFRGGHEQYF. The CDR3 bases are TGTGCCAGCAGCTTCCGCGGGGGCCACGAGCAGTACTTC.

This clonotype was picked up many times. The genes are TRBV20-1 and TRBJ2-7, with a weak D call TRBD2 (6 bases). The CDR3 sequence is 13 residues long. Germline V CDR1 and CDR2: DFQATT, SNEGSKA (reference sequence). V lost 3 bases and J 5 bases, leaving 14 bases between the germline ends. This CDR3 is CSARRVEGNEQYF. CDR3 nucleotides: TGCAGTGCTAGGCGTGTGGAGGGTAACGAGCAGTACTTC.

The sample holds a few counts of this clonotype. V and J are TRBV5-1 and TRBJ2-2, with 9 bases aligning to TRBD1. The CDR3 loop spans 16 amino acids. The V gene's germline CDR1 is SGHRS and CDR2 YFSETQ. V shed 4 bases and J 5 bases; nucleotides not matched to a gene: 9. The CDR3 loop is CASSQDLTGGTGELFF. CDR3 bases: TGCGCCAGCAGCCAAGACCTGACAGGGGGAACCGGGGAGCTGTTTTTT.

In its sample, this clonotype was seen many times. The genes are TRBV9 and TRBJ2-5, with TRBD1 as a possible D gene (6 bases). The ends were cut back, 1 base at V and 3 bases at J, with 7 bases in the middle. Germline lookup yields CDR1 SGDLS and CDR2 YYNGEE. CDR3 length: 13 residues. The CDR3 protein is CASSVQGKETQYF. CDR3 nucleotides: TGTGCCAGCAGCGTACAGGGGAAAGAGACCCAGTACTTC.

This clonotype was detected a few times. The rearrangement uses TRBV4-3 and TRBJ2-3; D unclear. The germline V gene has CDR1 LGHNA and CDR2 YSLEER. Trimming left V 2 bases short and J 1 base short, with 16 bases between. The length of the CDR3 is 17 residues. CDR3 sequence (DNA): TGCGCCAGCAGCCAAATCCATTCCTTGACTCGCACAGATACGCAGTATTTT. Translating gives CASSQIHSLTRTDTQYF.

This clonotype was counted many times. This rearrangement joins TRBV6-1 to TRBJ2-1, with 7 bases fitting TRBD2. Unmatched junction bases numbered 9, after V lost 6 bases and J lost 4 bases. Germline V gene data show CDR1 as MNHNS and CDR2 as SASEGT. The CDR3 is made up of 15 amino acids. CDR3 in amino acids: CASSLGDSGYNEQFF. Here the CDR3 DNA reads TGTGCCAGCAGCCTCGGCGATAGCGGGTACAATGAGCAGTTCTTC.

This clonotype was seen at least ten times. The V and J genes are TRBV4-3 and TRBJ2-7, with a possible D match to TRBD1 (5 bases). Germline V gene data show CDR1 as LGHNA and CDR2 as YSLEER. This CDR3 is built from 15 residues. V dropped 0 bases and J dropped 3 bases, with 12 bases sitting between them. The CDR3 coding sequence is TGCGCCAGCAGCCAAGATCGAGACAGATTCTACGAGCAGTACTTC. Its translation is CASSQDRDRFYEQYF.

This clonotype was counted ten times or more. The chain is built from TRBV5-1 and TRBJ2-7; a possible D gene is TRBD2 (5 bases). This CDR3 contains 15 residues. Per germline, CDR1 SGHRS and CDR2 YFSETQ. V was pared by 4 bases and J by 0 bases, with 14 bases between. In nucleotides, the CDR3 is TGCGCCAGCAGCCCCATGGACTCCACCTCCTACGAGCAGTACTTC. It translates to CASSPMDSTSYEQYF.

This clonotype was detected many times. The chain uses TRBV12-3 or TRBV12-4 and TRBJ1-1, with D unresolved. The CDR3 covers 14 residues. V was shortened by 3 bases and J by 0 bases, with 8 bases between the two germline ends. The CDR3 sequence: CASSFGSLNTEAFF. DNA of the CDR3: TGTGCCAGCAGTTTCGGCAGCTTGAACACTGAAGCTTTCTTT.